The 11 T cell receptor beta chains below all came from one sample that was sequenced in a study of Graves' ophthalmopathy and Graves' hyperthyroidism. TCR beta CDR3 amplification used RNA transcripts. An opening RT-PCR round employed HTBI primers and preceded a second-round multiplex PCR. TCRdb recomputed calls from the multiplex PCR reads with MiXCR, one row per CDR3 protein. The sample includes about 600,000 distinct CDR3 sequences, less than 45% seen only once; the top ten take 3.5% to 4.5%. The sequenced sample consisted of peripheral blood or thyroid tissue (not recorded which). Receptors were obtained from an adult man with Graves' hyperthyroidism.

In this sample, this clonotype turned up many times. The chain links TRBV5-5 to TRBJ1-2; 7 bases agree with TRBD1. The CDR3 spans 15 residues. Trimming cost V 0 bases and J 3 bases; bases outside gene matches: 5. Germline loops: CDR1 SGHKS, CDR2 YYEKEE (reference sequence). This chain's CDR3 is CASSLAGQPDYGYTF. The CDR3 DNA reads TGTGCCAGCAGCTTGGCGGGACAGCCAGACTATGGCTACACCTTC.

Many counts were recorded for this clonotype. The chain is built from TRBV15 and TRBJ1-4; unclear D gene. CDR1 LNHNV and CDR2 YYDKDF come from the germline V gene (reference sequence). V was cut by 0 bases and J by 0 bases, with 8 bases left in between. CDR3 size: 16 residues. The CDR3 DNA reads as TGTGCCACCAGCAGAGATGTTGGGGCAACTAATGAAAAACTGTTTTTT. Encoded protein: CATSRDVGATNEKLFF. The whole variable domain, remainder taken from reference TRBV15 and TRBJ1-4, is DAMVIQNPRYQVTQFGKPVTLSCSQTLNHNVMYWYQQKSSQAPKLLFHYYDKDFNNEADTPDNFQSRRPNTSFCFLDIRSPGLGDTAMYLCATSRDVGATNEKLFFGSGTQLSVL.

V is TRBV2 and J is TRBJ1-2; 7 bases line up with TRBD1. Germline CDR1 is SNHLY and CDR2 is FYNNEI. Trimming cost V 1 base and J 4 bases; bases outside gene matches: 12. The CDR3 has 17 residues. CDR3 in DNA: TGTGCCAGCAGTGAAGGAGGAGGACAGGCGAGTGGCTATGGCTACACCTTC. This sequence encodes CASSEGGGQASGYGYTF. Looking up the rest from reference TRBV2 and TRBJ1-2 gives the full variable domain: EPEVTQTPSHQVTQMGQEVILRCVPISNHLYFYWYRQILGQKVEFLVSFYNNEISEKSEIFDDQFSVERPDGSNFTLKIRSTKLEDSAMYFCASSEGGGQASGYGYTFGSGTRLTVV.

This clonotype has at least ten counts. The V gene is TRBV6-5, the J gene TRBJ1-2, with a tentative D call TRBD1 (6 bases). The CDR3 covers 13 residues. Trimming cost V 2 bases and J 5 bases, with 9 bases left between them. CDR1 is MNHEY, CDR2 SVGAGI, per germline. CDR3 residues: CASSYLQGYGYTF. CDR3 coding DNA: TGTGCCAGCAGTTACCTACAGGGTTATGGCTACACCTTC.

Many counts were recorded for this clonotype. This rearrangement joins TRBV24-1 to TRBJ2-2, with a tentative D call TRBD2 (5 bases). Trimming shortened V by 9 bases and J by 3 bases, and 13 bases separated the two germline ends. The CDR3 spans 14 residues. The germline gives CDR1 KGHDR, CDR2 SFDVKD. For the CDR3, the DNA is TGTGCCACCGGAGGCGCAACAGACACCGGGGAGCTGTTTTTT. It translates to CATGGATDTGELFF.

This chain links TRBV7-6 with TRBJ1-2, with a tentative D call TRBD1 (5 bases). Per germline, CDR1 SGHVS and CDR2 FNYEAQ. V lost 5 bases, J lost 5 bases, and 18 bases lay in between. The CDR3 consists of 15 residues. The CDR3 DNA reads TGTGCCAGCAGCCCAACGTCCGGGACGGATTATGGCTACACCTTC. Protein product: CASSPTSGTDYGYTF.

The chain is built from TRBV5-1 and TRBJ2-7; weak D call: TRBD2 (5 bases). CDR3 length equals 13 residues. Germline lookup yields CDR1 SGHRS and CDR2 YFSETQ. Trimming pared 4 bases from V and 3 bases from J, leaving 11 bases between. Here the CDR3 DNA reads TGCGCCAGCAGCGATACCGGGATCTACGAGCAGTACTTC. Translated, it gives CASSDTGIYEQYF.

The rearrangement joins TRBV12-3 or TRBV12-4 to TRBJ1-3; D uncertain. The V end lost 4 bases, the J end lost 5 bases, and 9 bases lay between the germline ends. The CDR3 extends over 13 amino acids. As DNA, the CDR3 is TGTGCCAGCAGTTATCAGCTGAGAAACACCATATATTTT. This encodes CASSYQLRNTIYF.

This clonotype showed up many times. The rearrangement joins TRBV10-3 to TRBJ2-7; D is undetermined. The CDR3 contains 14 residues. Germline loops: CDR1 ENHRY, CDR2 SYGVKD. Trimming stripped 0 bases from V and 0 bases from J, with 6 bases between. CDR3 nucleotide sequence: TGTGCCATCAGTGAGTCCAAGAGCTCCTACGAGCAGTACTTC. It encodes CAISESKSSYEQYF.

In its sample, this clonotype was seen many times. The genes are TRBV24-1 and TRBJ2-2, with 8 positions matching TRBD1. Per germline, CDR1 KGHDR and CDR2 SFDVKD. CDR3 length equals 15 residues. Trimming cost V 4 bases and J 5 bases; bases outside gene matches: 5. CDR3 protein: CATSDPGGLTGELFF. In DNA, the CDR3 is TGTGCCACCAGTGACCCAGGGGGCCTGACCGGGGAGCTGTTTTTT.

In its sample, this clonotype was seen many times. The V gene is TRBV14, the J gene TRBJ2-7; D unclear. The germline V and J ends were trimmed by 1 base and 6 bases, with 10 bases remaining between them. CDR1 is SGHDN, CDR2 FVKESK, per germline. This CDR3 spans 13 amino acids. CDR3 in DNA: TGTGCCAGCAGCCAAGCCCGGCACGGCGAGCAGTACTTC. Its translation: CASSQARHGEQYF.